This T cell receptor beta chain comes out of a study of Graves' ophthalmopathy and Graves' hyperthyroidism (dated by TCRdb to 2016 to 2019). Concerning the study at large: Peripheral blood was collected at initial diagnosis, before any treatment. To explore V-J signatures distinguishing ophthalmopathy from hyperthyroidism, a discovery set of about 99 patients (about 41 ophthalmopathy, over 55 stable hyperthyroidism) was enrolled. After sampling, hyperthyroidism patients received methimazole starting at 30 mg daily, and ophthalmopathy patients received high-dose intravenous methylprednisolone. In total, 135 blood samples were TCR-sequenced: some 43 ophthalmopathy, approximately 80 hyperthyroidism and about 17 hyperthyroidism-to-ophthalmopathy patients. For independent validation, a separate cohort was made up of 18 to 20 hyperthyroidism patients plus 17 patients who later progressed from hyperthyroidism to ophthalmopathy. In a handful of hyperthyroidism patients, the T-cell repertoire of thyroid tissue was compared with the T-cell repertoire of blood. To tell Graves' ophthalmopathy apart from Graves' hyperthyroidism, and to predict which patients would progress to ophthalmopathy, the study relied on TCR beta repertoire signatures. For training and testing, the 110 or so patients in the discovery cohort were randomly divided in a 7:3 ratio.

TCR beta CDR3 regions were amplified from RNA transcripts for repertoire sequencing. HTBI primers and the Qiagen OneStep RT-PCR kit were used in a first-round RT-PCR, which was followed by a second-round multiplex PCR, size selection and purification. Libraries were sequenced paired-end with 100 bp reads on an Illumina HiSeq2000. The paper's processing steps were these. Reads were processed with SOAPnuke, discarding reads with adapters, uncalled bases, mean Phred below 15, or no exact constant-primer or identifier match. COPE v1.2.5 was used to merge the high-quality paired reads. Unique nucleotide sequences were defined as clonotypes and aligned to IMGT TRB V, D and J references using MiTCR v1.1. Analysis was restricted to V-J combinations with a frequency above 0.0001, which covered roughly 99% of repertoires. A TCR clonal expansion and chaos score per V-J combination was defined as the ratio of F50 clonal expansion to chaos observed in the TCRdist matrix. Welch's t-statistics and random forest were used to reduce features to about 14 V-J combinations, which were fed into a naive Bayes classifier. The Morisita-Horn index was used to measure how similar the thyroid and blood repertoires were. TCRdb's own reprocessing of the public reads used fastp at Q25 and MiXCR and kept productive beta chains. Records with the same CDR3 protein are collapsed into one entry carrying the most frequent genes and DNA. The V and J calls follow TCRdb's processing rather than the paper's. For this sample there are about 620,000 distinct CDR3 sequences; 22% appear just once. Roughly 7.4% of the sample is in the top ten clones.

This clonotype was counted at least ten times. This receptor's antigen is unknown. Qualities for individual bases were not recorded, and no much larger clone is one base off. Hyperthyroidism was defined as stable when no progression to ophthalmopathy occurred within 18 months of follow-up. Hyperthyroidism patients were newly diagnosed, with disease duration under 2 months, and aged 18 to 65 years. Anyone with other autoimmune diseases, uncontrolled infections, pregnancy or lactation was excluded from the study. Clinical symptoms, serum thyroxine, TRAb, thyroid ultrasound and orbital computed tomography were used for diagnosis. PBMCs were isolated from around 10 ml of fresh peripheral blood by Ficoll-Paque density gradient centrifugation. Trizol reagent was used to extract the total RNA, and its quality was then checked on an Agilent 2100 Bioanalyzer. What the study reported, not specific to this receptor: In validation, the model predicted ophthalmopathy progression with less than 71% sensitivity and 72.22% specificity; around twelve predicted patients were CT-confirmed with GO in a median of about 6.1 months. In cross-validation, the 13-signature model distinguished ophthalmopathy from stable hyperthyroidism with 87.88% sensitivity and around 83% specificity, while in the test set the corresponding values were roughly 80% and 75%. No statistical method was used to predetermine the sample size, and group allocation was not hidden from the investigators. Most expanded thyroid clonotypes with frequency above 0.001 were also detected in blood, suggesting blood repertoires may reflect the thyroid immune response.

The germline ends are 10 bases apart after V is trimmed by 2 bases and J by 1 base. CDR1 and CDR2 are read off the germline V gene as SGHRS and YFSETQ. CDR3 length: 16 amino acids, cysteine to phenylalanine. This entry keeps only the CDR3 DNA: 48 bases, framed from base 1. The sequenced sample was peripheral blood. The source is a woman in her late teens or twenties with stable Graves' hyperthyroidism. Some clones in this sample may be carry-over from other donors' samples. Donor details come from another sample of the same person, matched by shared clones. This chain joins TRBV5-1 to TRBJ2-6; the D region may be TRBD1 or TRBD2, each matching 5 bases equally. CDR3 region: CASSFGTVSGANVLTF. The DNA reads as follows: TGCGCCAGCAGCTTTGGGACCGTTTCTGGGGCCAACGTCCTGACTTTC. The entire variable domain, with the stretches around the CDR3 drawn from the reference TRBV5-1 and TRBJ2-6 proteins, is KAGVTQTPRYLIKTRGQQVTLSCSPISGHRSVSWYQQTPGQGLQFLFEYFSETQRNKGNFPGRFSGRQFSNSRSEMNVSTLELGDSALYLCASSFGTVSGANVLTFGAGSRLTVL.